The 22 T cell receptor beta chains given below trace back to one sample, sequenced in a study of CD8 T cells in ankylosing spondylitis. Findings and caveats of the study: What appeared characteristic of ankylosing spondylitis blood was a TCR beta motif of eight highly homologous variants.

Their recognized antigens are unknown. One entry per CDR3 protein results from TCRdb running MiXCR on the 5' RACE reads. The top ten clones hold roughly 3.5% of a sample with fewer than 550,000 distinct CDR3 sequences, about 5% of them seen once. Sequencing was done on a sample of blood, either unsorted or a sorted T cell fraction (not recorded which). The receptor source for this set is a male donor with ankylosing spondylitis.

In its sample, this clonotype was seen many times. CDR3 in amino acids: CASSFRPPENQPQHF. The CDR3, as DNA: TGTGCCAGCAGTTTTCGCCCACCGGAAAATCAGCCCCAGCATTTT. This rearrangement joins TRBV28 to TRBJ1-5; D gene ambiguous. Germline assignment: CDR1 MDHEN and CDR2 SYDVKM. V was pared by 3 bases and J by 4 bases, with 13 bases between. The CDR3 consists of 15 residues.

J is TRBJ1-2 and V is TRBV7-2, with a possible D match to TRBD1 (5 bases). The V end was cut by 1 base, the J end by 8 bases, with 14 bases between. The germline gives CDR1 SGHTA, CDR2 FQGNSA. The CDR3 has 14 residues. The DNA for the CDR3 is TGTGCCAGCAGCTTAGACAGGTTCCCTTCAGGCTACACCTTC. Amino acid sequence: CASSLDRFPSGYTF.

This clonotype was counted at least ten times. The chain has TRBV20-1 and TRBJ1-4; D might be TRBD1 (6 bases). V lost 0 bases and J lost 2, with 13 bases in between. CDR3 length: 16 amino acids. The germline V gene has CDR1 DFQATT and CDR2 SNEGSKA (reference sequence). The CDR3 spells CSARDTRRGTNEKLFF. CDR3 coding DNA: TGCAGTGCTAGAGATACTCGCAGGGGTACTAATGAAAAACTGTTTTTT.

Points on this clonotype: A much larger clone is a single base away; this may be a read error. The chain links TRBV6-2 or TRBV6-3 to TRBJ1-1; 7 nucleotides align to TRBD1. This CDR3 region has 13 residues. Germline V gene sequence: CDR1 MNHEY, CDR2 SVGEGT. The CDR3 here is CTSRFRGGTEAFF. CDR3 in DNA: TGTACCAGCAGATTCAGGGGGGGTACTGAAGCTTTCTTT.

The chain joins TRBV2 to TRBJ2-2, with 11 positions matching TRBD2. Germline V gene data show CDR1 as SNHLY and CDR2 as FYNNEI. The CDR3 consists of 14 residues. The trim removed 7 bases at V and 5 bases at J, leaving 3 bases unmatched. The CDR3 loop is CASKRTSGTGELFF. Written as DNA, the CDR3 is TGTGCCAGCAAGCGGACTAGCGGGACCGGGGAGCTGTTTTTT.

This clonotype was counted at least ten times. The rearrangement uses TRBV7-2 and TRBJ2-3, with 11 positions matching TRBD1. This CDR3 has 16 amino acids. The germline V gene has CDR1 SGHTA and CDR2 FQGNSA. Trimming took 5 bases from V and 3 from J; bases not matched to a gene: 7. Written as DNA, the CDR3 is TGTGCCAGCAGCCATCGGACAGGGGGCGAGACAGATACGCAGTATTTT. Protein sequence: CASSHRTGGETDTQYF. Using reference TRBV7-2 and TRBJ2-3 for the parts outside the CDR3, the full variable domain is GAGVSQSPSNKVTEKGKDVELRCDPISGHTALYWYRQSLGQGLEFLIYFQGNSAPDKSGLPSDRFSAERTGGSVSTLTIQRTQQEDSAVYLCASSHRTGGETDTQYFGPGTRLTVL.

This clonotype was recorded many times. V usage is TRBV7-9 and J usage is TRBJ2-7; 13 nucleotides align to TRBD2. CDR3 size: 15 residues. With V trimmed by 3 bases and J by 4 bases, 3 bases remained unmatched. Germline V gene data show CDR1 as SEHNR and CDR2 as FQNEAQ (reference sequence). This chain's CDR3 is CASSLGTSGEYEQYF. CDR3 nucleotide sequence: TGTGCCAGCAGCTTGGGGACTAGCGGGGAATACGAGCAGTACTTC.

Here the CDR3 DNA reads TGTGCCAGCAGCTCTTTCTCGCAGGATAATACGCAGTATTTT. Protein: CASSSFSQDNTQYF. This chain joins TRBV9 and TRBJ2-3; D unresolved. Germline V lookup: CDR1 SGDLS, CDR2 YYNGEE. The V end lost 4 bases, the J end lost 7 bases, and 16 bases lay between the germline ends. The length of the CDR3 is 14 residues.

This clonotype has ten or more counts. The V and J genes are TRBV4-3 and TRBJ2-3; 8 bases match TRBD2. Trimming cost V 5 bases and J 3 bases; bases outside gene matches: 7. Looked up from germline, CDR1 is LGHNA and CDR2 is YSLEER. CDR3 size: 15 residues. The CDR3 nucleotides read TGCGCCAGCAGCTTCCAAGCGGGAGCGACAGATACGCAGTATTTT. Its translation: CASSFQAGATDTQYF.

This clonotype has ten or more counts. The V call is TRBV4-2, the J call TRBJ2-3; a weak D match, TRBD2 (5 bases). This CDR3 comprises 14 residues. V lost 1 base and J lost 3, with 8 bases in between. The germline V gene encodes CDR1 LGHNA and CDR2 YNFKEQ. DNA of the CDR3: TGTGCCAGCAGCCAAGCGGGAAGGACAGATACGCAGTATTTT. Translated: CASSQAGRTDTQYF.

This clonotype was found many times. V and J are TRBV11-2 and TRBJ2-1; TRBD1 or TRBD2 may be the D gene (5 bases each). Germline V gene data show CDR1 as SGHAT and CDR2 as FQNNGV. Trimming left V 6 bases short and J 0 bases short, with 12 bases between. This CDR3 region has 15 residues. The CDR3 loop reads CASSRQRSSYNEQFF. The CDR3 coding sequence is TGTGCCAGCAGTCGACAGCGGTCCTCCTACAATGAGCAGTTCTTC.

J is TRBJ2-7 and V is TRBV29-1, with TRBD2 identical over 14 bases. The CDR3 spans 16 residues. Germline V CDR1 and CDR2: SQVTM, ANQGSEA. J was trimmed by 0 bases and V by 6 bases; bases with no gene match: 7. Written as DNA, the CDR3 is TGCAGCGTCTTCGCCGGGACTAGCGGGAGCTCCTACGAGCAGTACTTC. This encodes CSVFAGTSGSSYEQYF.

Turning to this clonotype: A clone one base away is much larger, so this may be a read error. V usage is TRBV7-9 and J usage is TRBJ2-7; perhaps TRBD1 as D (5 bases). Germline loops: CDR1 SEHNR, CDR2 FQNEAQ (reference sequence). This CDR3 has 14 residues. Written as DNA, the CDR3 is TGTGCCGGCAGCTTAACAGGACGGACCTACGAGCAGTACTTC. Translation gives CAGSLTGRTYEQYF.

This clonotype occurred many times. The J gene is TRBJ2-1, the V gene TRBV11-2; 14 nucleotides line up with TRBD2. J lost 9 bases, V lost 4 bases, and 5 bases had no gene match. Per the germline V gene, CDR1 is SGHAT and CDR2 is FQNNGV. The CDR3 has 15 amino acids. CDR3 sequence (DNA): TGTGCCAGCAGCTCGACTAGCGGGAGGGCCTTTGAGCAGTTCTTC. Translation: CASSSTSGRAFEQFF. Combining the CDR3 with reference TRBV11-2 and TRBJ2-1 gives the whole variable domain EAGVAQSPRYKIIEKRQSVAFWCNPISGHATLYWYQQILGQGPKLLIQFQNNGVVDDSQLPKDRFSAERLKGVDSTLKIQPAKLEDSAVYLCASSSTSGRAFEQFFGPGTRLTVL.

This clonotype has a count of ten or more. The chain is built from TRBV7-2 and TRBJ1-1; maybe TRBD1 (6 bases). Deletions cut 5 bases from V and 1 base from J, with 14 bases between. CDR3 length equals 15 residues. The germline V gene has CDR1 SGHTA and CDR2 FQGNSA. CDR3 region: CASSPSAGANTEAFF. The CDR3 bases are TGTGCCAGCAGCCCCTCTGCGGGGGCGAACACTGAAGCTTTCTTT.

This clonotype showed up many times. The chain employs TRBV4-3 and TRBJ2-7; D not resolved. The V gene lost 3 bases and the J gene lost 0 bases, with 12 bases spanning the gap. From germline, CDR1 is LGHNA and CDR2 YSLEER. The CDR3 runs to 15 residues. CDR3 sequence (DNA): TGCGCCAGCAGCCAGCTATATGAGGACTCCTACGAGCAGTACTTC. Its translation: CASSQLYEDSYEQYF.

This clonotype was seen many times. The chain carries TRBV20-1 and TRBJ1-2; D uncertain. With 6 bases removed from V and 8 bases from J, the gap between germline ends came to 16 bases. There are 12 residues in the CDR3. Per germline, CDR1 DFQATT and CDR2 SNEGSKA (reference sequence). The CDR3 DNA sequence: TGCAGTGCCCCACCCGGGCCCAGGGGCTACACCTTC. Protein: CSAPPGPRGYTF.

This clonotype was observed at least ten times. This sequence joins TRBV4-1 and TRBJ1-1; D unclear. V shed 4 bases and J shed 0 bases, with 12 bases lying between them. CDR3 size: 15 residues. Germline CDR1 reads MGHRA; CDR2 reads YSYEKL. This chain's CDR3 is CASSLRVAVNTEAFF. In DNA, the CDR3 is TGCGCCAGCAGCCTTCGGGTCGCAGTGAACACTGAAGCTTTCTTT.

This clonotype came up a few times. The chain has TRBV12-3 or TRBV12-4 and TRBJ1-1; a weak D match, TRBD1 (6 bases). Trimming removed 3 bases from V and 0 bases from J, with 17 bases in between. CDR3 length: 17 amino acids. The DNA of the CDR3 is TGTGCCAGCAGTTTTGATGCTTGGGGGGGCATGAACACTGAAGCTTTCTTT. It codes for CASSFDAWGGMNTEAFF.

This clonotype has ten or more counts. This sequence joins TRBV28 and TRBJ1-4; the match to TRBD1 covers 9 bases. V lost 5 bases, J lost 0 bases, and 13 bases stayed unmatched. CDR1 is MDHEN, CDR2 SYDVKM, per germline. CDR3 length: 19 residues. The CDR3 bases are TGTGCCAGCAGTCTTTCACCGGGACAGGGTGCTGCAACTAATGAAAAACTGTTTTTT. Amino acids: CASSLSPGQGAATNEKLFF.

This clonotype has ten or more counts. The CDR3 sequence is CASKLGQDTDTQYF. Written as DNA, the CDR3 is TGCGCCAGCAAACTCGGACAGGACACAGATACGCAGTATTTT. The chain recombines TRBV5-1 with TRBJ2-3; 7 nucleotides match TRBD1. The CDR3 totals 14 residues. Germline CDR1 SGHRS, CDR2 YFSETQ. Trimming took 6 bases from V and 2 from J; bases not matched to a gene: 6.

This clonotype occurred many times. V and J are TRBV7-8 and TRBJ1-1; no reliable D call. Trimming pared 1 base from V and 2 bases from J, leaving 8 bases between. Germline lookup yields CDR1 SGHVS and CDR2 FQNEAQ. CDR3 length: 14 residues. The CDR3 bases are TGTGCCAGCAGCTTAGAATTCAGAAACACTGAAGCTTTCTTT. It codes for CASSLEFRNTEAFF.